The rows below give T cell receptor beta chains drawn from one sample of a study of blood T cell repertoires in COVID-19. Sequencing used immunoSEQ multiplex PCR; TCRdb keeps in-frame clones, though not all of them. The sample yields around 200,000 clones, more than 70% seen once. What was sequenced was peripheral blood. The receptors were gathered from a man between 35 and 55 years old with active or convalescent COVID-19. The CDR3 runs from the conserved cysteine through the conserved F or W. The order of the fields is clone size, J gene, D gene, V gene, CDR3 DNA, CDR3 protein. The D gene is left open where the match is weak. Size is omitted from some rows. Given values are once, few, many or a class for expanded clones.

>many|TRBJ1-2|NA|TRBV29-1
TGCAGCGTTGAAGTCAGGGGTCCTGGCTACACCTTC
CSVEVRGPGYTF
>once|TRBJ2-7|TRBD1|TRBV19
TGTGCCAGTAGTATCGGTACGGGGACAGGGGTCGAGCAGTACTTC
CASSIGTGTGVEQYF
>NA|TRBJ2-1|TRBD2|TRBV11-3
TGTGCCAGCTCCCCGACTAGCGGGAATGGTGAGCAGTTCTTC
CASSPTSGNGEQFF
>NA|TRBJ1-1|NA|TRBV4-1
TGCGCCAGCAGCCAAGATCTTGGAGAGTACACTGAAGCTTTCTTT
CASSQDLGEYTEAFF
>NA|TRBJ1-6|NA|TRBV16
TGTGCCAGCAGCCCCCACTCCTATAATTCACCCCTCCACTTT
CASSPHSYNSPLHF
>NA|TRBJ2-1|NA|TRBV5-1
TGCGCCAGCAGCTTTGGGAGCGGAGGGTCCTACAATGAGCAGTTCTTC
CASSFGSGGSYNEQFF
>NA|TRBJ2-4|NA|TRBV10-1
TGCGCCAGCAGTGCCGGACAGGCCAAAAACATTCAGTACTTC
CASSAGQAKNIQYF
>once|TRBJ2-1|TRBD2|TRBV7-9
TGTGCCAGCAGCTCTCTAGTTGGGGGAGGGTTGGTTGAGCAGTTCTTC
CASSSLVGGGLVEQFF
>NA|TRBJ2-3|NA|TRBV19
TGTGCCAGTAGTATAACAGCGCAGGGTTCCATTACAGATACGCAGTATTTT
CASSITAQGSITDTQYF
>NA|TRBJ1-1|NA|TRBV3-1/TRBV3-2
TGTGCCAGCAGCCCCCCCGGGGGGATTACTGAAGCTTTCTTT
CASSPPGGITEAFF
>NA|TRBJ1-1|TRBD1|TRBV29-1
TGCAGCGTTGAGCACACAGGGGGGACTGAAGCTTTCTTT
CSVEHTGGTEAFF
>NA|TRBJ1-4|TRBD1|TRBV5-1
TGCGCCAGCAGCGCTCCGACAGGGGGAAATGAAAAACTGTTTTTT
CASSAPTGGNEKLFF
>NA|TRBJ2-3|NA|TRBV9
TGTGCCAGCAGCGCTAGGCTGGACACAGATACGCAGTATTTT
CASSARLDTDTQYF
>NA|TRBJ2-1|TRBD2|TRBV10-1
TGCGCCAGCAGTGAGGATGGGCTAGCGGGGGCCAACTCCTACAATGAGCAGTTCTTC
CASSEDGLAGANSYNEQFF